A selection of T cell receptor beta chains follows, all from one sample in a study of blood T cell repertoires in COVID-19. Assay used: immunoSEQ multiplex PCR; TCRdb lists only in-frame clones, some missing. Of about 320,000 clones detected, about 88% appear once; the ten largest clones hold around 2.7%. The source material was PBMCs or T cells enriched from blood (not recorded which). The receptors were sampled from a man in his 60s who had recovered from COVID-19. Both conserved end residues are part of each CDR3. The order of the fields is D gene, J gene, clone size, V gene, CDR3 protein, CDR3 DNA. The D gene is left open where the match is weak. Size values are once, few and many counts, or a class for expanded clones, and some rows have none.

. | TRBJ1-5 | . | TRBV21-1 | CASSAIRGAQHF | TGTGCCAGCAGCGCTATCCGCGGGGCCCAGCATTTT
. | TRBJ1-2 | . | TRBV9 | CASSATDSSNYGYTF | TGTGCCAGCAGCGCGACCGACAGCTCTAACTATGGCTACACCTTC
TRBD1 | TRBJ1-6 | once | TRBV27 | CASSFGQARDSPLHF | TGTGCCAGCAGTTTCGGACAGGCTCGGGATTCACCCCTCCACTTT
TRBD2 | TRBJ2-3 | . | TRBV30 | CAWSAGGADTQYF | TGTGCCTGGTCCGCGGGGGGGGCAGATACGCAGTATTTT
TRBD1 | TRBJ1-3 | . | TRBV15 | CATSRGTGNGNTIYF | TGTGCCACCAGCAGAGGGACAGGGAACGGAAACACCATATATTTT
. | TRBJ1-4 | . | TRBV25-1 | CASSEHTPRNEKLFF | TGTGCCAGCAGTGAACACACGCCTAGGAATGAAAAACTGTTTTTT
TRBD1 | TRBJ2-7 | . | TRBV6-2/TRBV6-3 | CASSWGQGTYEQYF | TGTGCCAGCAGTTGGGGACAGGGTACCTACGAGCAGTACTTC
. | TRBJ2-1 | once | TRBV10-3 | CAISVGSFNNEQFF | TGTGCCATCAGTGTCGGGAGTTTCAACAATGAGCAGTTCTTC
TRBD1 | TRBJ1-6 | . | TRBV7-8 | CASSVRDSRNSPLHF | TGTGCCAGCAGCGTGCGGGACAGCAGAAATTCACCCCTCCACTTT
TRBD2 | TRBJ2-5 | . | TRBV5-4 | CASSSGTIQETQYF | TGTGCCAGCAGCTCCGGGACTATACAAGAGACCCAGTACTTC
TRBD2 | TRBJ2-2 | . | TRBV18 | CASSPQRGNTGELFF | TGTGCCAGCTCACCTCAGCGGGGAAACACCGGGGAGCTGTTTTTT
TRBD1 | TRBJ1-4 | . | TRBV18 | CASSPIQGENEKLFF | TGTGCCAGCTCACCAATCCAGGGGGAAAATGAAAAACTGTTTTTT
TRBD1 | TRBJ1-5 | . | TRBV15 | CATSRDRDRARQPQHF | TGTGCCACCAGCAGAGATAGGGACAGGGCTCGACAGCCCCAGCATTTT
TRBD1 | TRBJ1-3 | . | TRBV3-1/TRBV3-2 | CASSQLQGDTIYF | TGTGCCAGCAGCCAACTTCAGGGGGACACCATATATTTT
. | TRBJ2-4 | . | TRBV4-1 | CASGAVQENIQYF | TGCGCCAGCGGGGCGGTTCAGGAAAACATTCAGTACTTC
. | TRBJ2-2 | . | TRBV4-1 | CASSPRQSEAGELFF | TGCGCCAGCAGCCCACGACAGTCTGAGGCCGGGGAGCTGTTTTTT
. | TRBJ1-2 | . | TRBV6-6 | CAGRTGANYGYTF | TGTGCCGGGAGGACCGGAGCTAACTATGGCTACACCTTC
TRBD1 | TRBJ2-2 | . | TRBV7-3 | CASSLGTGHTGELFF | TGTGCCAGCAGCTTAGGGACAGGTCACACCGGGGAGCTGTTTTTT
. | TRBJ1-3 | once | TRBV19 | CATKTGNTIYF | TGTGCCACAAAAACTGGAAACACCATATATTTT